This T cell receptor (beta chain) came from a study of T cell repertoires in cytomegalovirus infection. Study background: Indications of both CMV infection and matching HLA type were provided by public TCR beta signatures.

CDR1 ENHRY and CDR2 SYGVKD come from the germline V gene. The CDR3 consists of 18 residues. With V trimmed by 3 bases and J by 3 bases, 13 bases remained unmatched. MiXCR was run by TCRdb on the reads, yielding one entry per CDR3 protein. The repertoire consists of hundreds of thousands of distinct CDR3 sequences, with 24% occurring once and the leading ten covering approximately 8.2%. Study results and limitations: Identification of carriers of CMV plus the relevant HLA was achieved through cumulative public TCR beta family frequency. Across the ex vivo response, the dominant clonotypes were HLA-C-restricted CMV-specific TCR beta clonotypes.

Of note for this clonotype: The antigen is undetermined.

The receptor was derived from a human donor in good health (CMV status not recorded). Some clones in this sample may be carry-over from other donors' samples. The sample was CD8+ T cells from PBMCs. The V and J genes are TRBV10-3 and TRBJ1-5, with TRBD1 matching 8 bases. CDR3 protein: CAISDSNPAGGYNQPQHF. CDR3 sequence (DNA): TGTGCCATCAGTGACTCCAACCCGGCAGGGGGCTACAATCAGCCCCAGCATTTT.